This T cell receptor (beta chain) was identified in a study of T cells after yellow fever vaccination. The germline gives CDR1 MNHNS, CDR2 SASEGT. V lost 4 bases, J lost 6 bases, and 8 bases stayed unmatched. The CDR3 consists of 14 residues. This clonotype was counted a few times. Each CDR3 protein is one row after TCRdb ran MiXCR on the 5' RACE reads. The sample has some 400,000 distinct CDR3 sequences; approximately 18% are singletons. The TCR comes from a man aged 18-30 years who received the YFV17D yellow fever vaccine. The input for sequencing was PBMCs, taken before the yellow fever booster vaccination. The chain joins TRBV6-1 to TRBJ1-1; 7 bases map to TRBD1. CDR3 in DNA: TGTGCCAGCAGTGCGACCGACAGGGACCCTGAAGCTTTCTTT. Amino acid sequence: CASSATDRDPEAFF.